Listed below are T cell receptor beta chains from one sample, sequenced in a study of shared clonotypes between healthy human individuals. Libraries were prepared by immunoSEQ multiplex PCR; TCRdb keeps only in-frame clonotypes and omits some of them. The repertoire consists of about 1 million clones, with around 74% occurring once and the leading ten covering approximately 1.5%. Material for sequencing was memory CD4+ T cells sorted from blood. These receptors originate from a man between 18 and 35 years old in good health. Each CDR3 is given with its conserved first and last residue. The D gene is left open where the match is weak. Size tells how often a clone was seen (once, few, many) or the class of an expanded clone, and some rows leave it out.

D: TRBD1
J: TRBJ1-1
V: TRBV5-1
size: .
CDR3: CASRRLTGGLNTEAFF

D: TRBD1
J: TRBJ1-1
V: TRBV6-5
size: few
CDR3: CASSYSSGTVEAFF

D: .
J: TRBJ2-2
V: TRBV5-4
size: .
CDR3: CASSDTRAGELFF

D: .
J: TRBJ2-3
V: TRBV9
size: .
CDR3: CASSARDSPRDTQYF

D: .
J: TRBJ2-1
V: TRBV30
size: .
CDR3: CAWSQRYNEQFF

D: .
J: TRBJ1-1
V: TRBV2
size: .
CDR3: CASSGQMGTEAFF

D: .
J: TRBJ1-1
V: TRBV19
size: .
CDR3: CASSPSGLYTEAFF

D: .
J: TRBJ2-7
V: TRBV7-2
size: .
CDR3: CASSSQGSSYEQYF

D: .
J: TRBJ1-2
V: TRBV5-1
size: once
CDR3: CASRGESGYTF

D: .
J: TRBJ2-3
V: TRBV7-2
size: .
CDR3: CASSLTSSDTQYF

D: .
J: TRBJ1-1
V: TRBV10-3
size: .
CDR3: CATGGAGSGTEAFF

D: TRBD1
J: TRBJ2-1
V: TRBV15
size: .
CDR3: CATSRGPGQGSNEQFF

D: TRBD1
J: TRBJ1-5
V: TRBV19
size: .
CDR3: CASSTIRGTGANNQPQHF

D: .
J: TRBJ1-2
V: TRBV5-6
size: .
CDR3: CASSLPLGISYTF

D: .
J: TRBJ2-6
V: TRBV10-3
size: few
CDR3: CAIEGGANVLTF

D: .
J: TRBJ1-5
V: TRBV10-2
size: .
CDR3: CASRSQSQGINQPQHF

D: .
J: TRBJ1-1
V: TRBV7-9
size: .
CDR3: CASSFLQILNTEAFF

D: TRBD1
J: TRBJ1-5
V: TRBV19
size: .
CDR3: CASSTGQAGQPQHF

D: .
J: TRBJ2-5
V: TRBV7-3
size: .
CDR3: CASSLRDQETQYF

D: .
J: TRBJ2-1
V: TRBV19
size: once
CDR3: CASSPAGSSVIEQFF

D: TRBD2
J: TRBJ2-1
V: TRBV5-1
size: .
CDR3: CASTVGLAGYNEQFF

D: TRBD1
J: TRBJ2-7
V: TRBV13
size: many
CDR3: CASILTGSYEQYF

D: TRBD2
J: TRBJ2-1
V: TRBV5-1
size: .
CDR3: CASSLVFSGGLSYNEQFF

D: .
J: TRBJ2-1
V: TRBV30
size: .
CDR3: CAWEVDGSRYEQFF

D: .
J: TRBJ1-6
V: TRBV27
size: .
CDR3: CASSLNRADSPLHF